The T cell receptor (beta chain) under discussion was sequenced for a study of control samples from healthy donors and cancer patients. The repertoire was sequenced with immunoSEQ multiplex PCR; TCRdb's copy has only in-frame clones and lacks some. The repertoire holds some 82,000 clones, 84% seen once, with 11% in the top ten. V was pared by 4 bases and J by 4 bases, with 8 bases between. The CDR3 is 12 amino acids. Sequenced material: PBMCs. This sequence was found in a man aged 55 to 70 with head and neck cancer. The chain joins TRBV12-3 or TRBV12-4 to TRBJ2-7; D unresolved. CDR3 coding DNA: TGTGCCAGCAGTTACCAATGGTACGAGCAGTACTTC. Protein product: CASSYQWYEQYF.